The clone carrying this T cell receptor beta chain was seen many times. Its antigen remains unknown. The data stem from a study of read filtering for tumor transcriptome and immune sequencing. Overall study: Mean patient age was around 66 years, range roughly 45 to 85; around 17 male, more than 11 female. Study-level points and caveats: IR-seq captured clonotypes deeper and more reliably than RNA-seq.

From approximately 430 ng of RNA, a library with molecular barcoded alpha/delta and beta/gamma adaptors was made. TCRdb recomputed calls from the reads with MiXCR, one row per CDR3 protein. The sample shows tens of thousands of distinct CDR3 sequences, approximately 15% of them seen only once. Trimming took off 5 bases at V and 1 base at J, with 12 bases between the two ends. CDR1 and CDR2 from the germline V gene are SQVTM and ANQGSEA. CDR3 size: 14 residues. At the time of active disease, bone marrow was collected from every patient. The V and J genes are TRBV29-1 and TRBJ2-1, with no clear D. The TCR was taken from a donor aged 40 or over with multiple myeloma. Material for sequencing was a population of CD138-negative cells sorted from bone marrow. The CDR3 DNA is TGCAGCGTTATACGGGCCGGATCCTACAATGAGCAGTTCTTC. Translating gives CSVIRAGSYNEQFF.